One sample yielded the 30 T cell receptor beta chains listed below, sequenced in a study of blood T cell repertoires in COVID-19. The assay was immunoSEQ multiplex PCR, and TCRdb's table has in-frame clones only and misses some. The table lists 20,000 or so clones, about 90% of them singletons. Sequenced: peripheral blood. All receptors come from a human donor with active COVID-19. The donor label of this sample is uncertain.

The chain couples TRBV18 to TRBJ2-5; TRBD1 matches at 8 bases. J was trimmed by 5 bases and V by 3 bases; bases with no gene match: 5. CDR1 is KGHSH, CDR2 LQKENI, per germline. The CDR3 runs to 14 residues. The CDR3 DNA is TGTGCCAGCTCACCCCAGGGGGCCCCGGAGACCCAGTACTTC. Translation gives CASSPQGAPETQYF.

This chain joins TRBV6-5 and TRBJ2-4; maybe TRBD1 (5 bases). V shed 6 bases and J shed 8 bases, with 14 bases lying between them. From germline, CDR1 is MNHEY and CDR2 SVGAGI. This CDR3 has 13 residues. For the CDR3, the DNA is TGTGCCAGCAGGCCGACAGAGGTGGACATTCAGTACTTC. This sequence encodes CASRPTEVDIQYF.

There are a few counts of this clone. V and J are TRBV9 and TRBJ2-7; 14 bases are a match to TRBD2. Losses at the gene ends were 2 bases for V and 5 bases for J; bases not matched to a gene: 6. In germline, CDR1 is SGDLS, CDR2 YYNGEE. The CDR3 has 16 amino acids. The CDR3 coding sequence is TGTGCCAGCAGCGTCGGGACTAGCGGGAGTGGGGACGAGCAGTACTTC. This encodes CASSVGTSGSGDEQYF.

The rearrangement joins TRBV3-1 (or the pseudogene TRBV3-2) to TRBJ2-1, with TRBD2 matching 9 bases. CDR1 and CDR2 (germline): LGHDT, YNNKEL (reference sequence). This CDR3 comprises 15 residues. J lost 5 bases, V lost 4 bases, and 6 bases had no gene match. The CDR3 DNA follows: TGTGCCAGCAGCCCCGGACTAGCGCGACACAATGAGCAGTTCTTC. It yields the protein CASSPGLARHNEQFF.

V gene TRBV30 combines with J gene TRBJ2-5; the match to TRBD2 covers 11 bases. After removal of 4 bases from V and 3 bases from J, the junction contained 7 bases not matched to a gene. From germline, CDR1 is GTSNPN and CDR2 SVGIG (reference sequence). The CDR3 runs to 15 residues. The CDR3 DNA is TGTGCCTGGAAGACTAGCGGGACATACAAAGAGACCCAGTACTTC. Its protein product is CAWKTSGTYKETQYF. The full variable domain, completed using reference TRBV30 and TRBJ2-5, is SQTIHQWPATLVQPVGSPLSLECTVEGTSNPNLYWYRQAAGRGLQLLFYSVGIGQISSEVPQNLSASRPQDRQFILSSKKLLLSDSGFYLCAWKTSGTYKETQYFGPGTRLLVL.

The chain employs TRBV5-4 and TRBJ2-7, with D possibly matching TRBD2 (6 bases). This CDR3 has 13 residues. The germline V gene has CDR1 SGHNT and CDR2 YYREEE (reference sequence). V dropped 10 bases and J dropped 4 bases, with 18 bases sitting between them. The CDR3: CAGRGGKVYEQYF. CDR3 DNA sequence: TGTGCCGGGCGGGGTGGGAAAGTATACGAGCAGTACTTC.

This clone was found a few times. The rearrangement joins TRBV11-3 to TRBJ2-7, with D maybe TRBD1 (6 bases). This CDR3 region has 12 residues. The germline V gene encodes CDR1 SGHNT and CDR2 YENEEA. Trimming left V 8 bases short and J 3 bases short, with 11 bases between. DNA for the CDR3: TGTGCCAGCTCCAGGGGATTCTACGAGCAGTACTTC. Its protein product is CASSRGFYEQYF.

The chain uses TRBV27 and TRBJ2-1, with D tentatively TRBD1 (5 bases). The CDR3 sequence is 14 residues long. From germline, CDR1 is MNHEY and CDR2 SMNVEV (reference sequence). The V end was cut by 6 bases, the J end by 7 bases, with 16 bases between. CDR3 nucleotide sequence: TGTGCCAGCAGGATCCAGGGTGGTCGAAATGAGCAGTTCTTC. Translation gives CASRIQGGRNEQFF.

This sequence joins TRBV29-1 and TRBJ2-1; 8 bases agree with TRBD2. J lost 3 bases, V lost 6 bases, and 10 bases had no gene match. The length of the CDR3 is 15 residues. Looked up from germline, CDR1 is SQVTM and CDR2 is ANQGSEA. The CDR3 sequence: CSVENRLANYNEQFF. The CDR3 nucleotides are TGCAGCGTGGAAAACCGACTAGCGAACTACAATGAGCAGTTCTTC.

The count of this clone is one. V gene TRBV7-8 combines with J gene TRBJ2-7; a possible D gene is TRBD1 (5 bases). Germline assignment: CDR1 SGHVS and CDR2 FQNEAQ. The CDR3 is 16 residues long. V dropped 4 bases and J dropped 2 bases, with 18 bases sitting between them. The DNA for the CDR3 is TGTGCCAGCAGCTACACTCTGGCAGGGCGGACCTACGAGCAGTACTTC. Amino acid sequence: CASSYTLAGRTYEQYF. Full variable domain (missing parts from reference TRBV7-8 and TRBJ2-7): GAGVSQSPRYKVAKRGQDVALRCDPISGHVSLFWYQQALGQGPEFLTYFQNEAQLDKSGLPSDRFFAERPEGSVSTLKIQRTQQEDSAVYLCASSYTLAGRTYEQYFGPGTRLTVT.

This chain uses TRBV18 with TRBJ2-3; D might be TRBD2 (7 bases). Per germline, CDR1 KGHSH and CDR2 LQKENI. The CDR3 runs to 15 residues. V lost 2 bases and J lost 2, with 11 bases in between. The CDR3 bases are TGTGCCAGCTCACCAAGGGGGGGGAACACAGATACGCAGTATTTT. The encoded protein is CASSPRGGNTDTQYF.

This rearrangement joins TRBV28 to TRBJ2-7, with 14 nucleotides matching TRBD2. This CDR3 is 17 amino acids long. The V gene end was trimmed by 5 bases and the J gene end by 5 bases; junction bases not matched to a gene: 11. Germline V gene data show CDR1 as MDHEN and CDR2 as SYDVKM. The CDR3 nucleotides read TGTGCCAGCAGTCGGGGCCCGGGACTAGCGGGAGCAAACGAGCAGTACTTC. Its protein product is CASSRGPGLAGANEQYF. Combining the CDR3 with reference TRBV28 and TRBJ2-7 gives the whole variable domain DVKVTQSSRYLVKRTGEKVFLECVQDMDHENMFWYRQDPGLGLRLIYFSYDVKMKEKGDIPEGYSVSREKKERFSLILESASTNQTSMYLCASSRGPGLAGANEQYFGPGTRLTVT.

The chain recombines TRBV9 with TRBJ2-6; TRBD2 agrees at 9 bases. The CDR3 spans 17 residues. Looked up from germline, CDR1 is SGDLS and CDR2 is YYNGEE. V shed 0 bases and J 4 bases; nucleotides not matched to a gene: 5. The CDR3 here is CASSVGVAGAGANVLTF. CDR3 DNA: TGTGCCAGCAGCGTAGGGGTAGCGGGAGCGGGGGCCAACGTCCTGACTTTC.

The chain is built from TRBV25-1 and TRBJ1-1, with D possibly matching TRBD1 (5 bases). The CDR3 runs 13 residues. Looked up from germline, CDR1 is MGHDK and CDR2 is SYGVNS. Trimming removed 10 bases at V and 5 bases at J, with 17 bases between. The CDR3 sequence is CATGTGVWTEAFF. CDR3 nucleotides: TGTGCCACCGGGACGGGGGTCTGGACTGAAGCTTTCTTT.

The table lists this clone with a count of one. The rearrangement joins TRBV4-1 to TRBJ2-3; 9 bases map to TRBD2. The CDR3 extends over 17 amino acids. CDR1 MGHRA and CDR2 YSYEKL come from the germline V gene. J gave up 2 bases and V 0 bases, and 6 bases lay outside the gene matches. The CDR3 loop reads CASSQDETSGHTDTQYF. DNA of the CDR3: TGCGCCAGCAGCCAAGATGAGACTAGCGGACACACAGATACGCAGTATTTT.

CDR3 amino acids: CASSQGKAGAAAETQYF. The CDR3 region has the DNA TGCGCCAGCAGCCAAGGAAAAGCGGGAGCCGCCGCGGAGACCCAGTACTTC. The chain recombines TRBV4-1 with TRBJ2-5; 8 positions match TRBD2. V trimming: 1 base; J trimming: 5 bases; junction bases outside the gene matches: 12. CDR1 and CDR2 (germline): MGHRA, YSYEKL. The CDR3 runs 17 residues.

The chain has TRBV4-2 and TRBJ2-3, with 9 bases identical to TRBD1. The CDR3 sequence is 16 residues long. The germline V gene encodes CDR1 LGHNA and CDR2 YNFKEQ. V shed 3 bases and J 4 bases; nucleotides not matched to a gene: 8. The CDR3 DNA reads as TGTGCCAGCAGCCAGGATACAGGGGGCGATGCAGATACGCAGTATTTT. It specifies CASSQDTGGDADTQYF.

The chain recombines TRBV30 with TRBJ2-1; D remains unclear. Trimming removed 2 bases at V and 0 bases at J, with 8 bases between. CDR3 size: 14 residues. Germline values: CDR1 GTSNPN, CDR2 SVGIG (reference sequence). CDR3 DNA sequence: TGTGCCTGGAGTATGACAAGCTCCTACAATGAGCAGTTCTTC. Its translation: CAWSMTSSYNEQFF.

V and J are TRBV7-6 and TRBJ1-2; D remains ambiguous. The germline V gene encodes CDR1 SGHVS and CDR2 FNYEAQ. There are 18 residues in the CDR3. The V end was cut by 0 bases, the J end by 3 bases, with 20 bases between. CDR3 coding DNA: TGTGCCAGCAGCTTAGCGCGTATCTCGACCACAACAGACTATGGCTACACCTTC. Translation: CASSLARISTTTDYGYTF. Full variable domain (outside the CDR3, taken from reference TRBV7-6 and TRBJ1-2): GAGVSQSPRYKVTKRGQDVALRCDPISGHVSLYWYRQALGQGPEFLTYFNYEAQQDKSGLPNDRFSAERPEGSISTLTIQRTEQRDSAMYRCASSLARISTTTDYGYTFGSGTRLTVV.

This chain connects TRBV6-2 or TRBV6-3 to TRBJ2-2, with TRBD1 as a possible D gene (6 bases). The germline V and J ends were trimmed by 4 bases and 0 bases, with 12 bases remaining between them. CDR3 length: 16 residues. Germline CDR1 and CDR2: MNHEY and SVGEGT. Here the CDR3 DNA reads TGTGCCAGCAGTTCCAGGGGAGAATCGAACACCGGGGAGCTGTTTTTT. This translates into CASSSRGESNTGELFF.

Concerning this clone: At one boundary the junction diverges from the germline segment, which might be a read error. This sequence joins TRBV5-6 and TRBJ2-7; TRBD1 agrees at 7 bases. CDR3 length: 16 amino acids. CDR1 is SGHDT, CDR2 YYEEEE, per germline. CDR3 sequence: CASTLDPTGQAYEQYF. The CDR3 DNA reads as TGTGCCAGCACCTTGGACCCGACAGGGCAAGCCTACGAGCAGTACTTC. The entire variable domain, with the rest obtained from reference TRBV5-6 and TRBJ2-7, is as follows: DAGVTQSPTHLIKTRGQQVTLRCSPKSGHDTVSWYQQALGQGPQFIFQYYEEEERQRGNFPDRFSGHQFPNYSSELNVNALLLGDSALYLCASTLDPTGQAYEQYFGPGTRLTVT.

Written as DNA, the CDR3 is TGTGCCACCAGTGAGCGACCTGAAGAGGAGCAGTATTTT. This sequence encodes CATSERPEEEQYF. The chain employs TRBV24-1 and TRBJ2-3; D not resolved. V was clipped by 4 bases and J by 11 bases, with 15 bases between them. The CDR3 has 13 residues. In germline, CDR1 is KGHDR, CDR2 SFDVKD.

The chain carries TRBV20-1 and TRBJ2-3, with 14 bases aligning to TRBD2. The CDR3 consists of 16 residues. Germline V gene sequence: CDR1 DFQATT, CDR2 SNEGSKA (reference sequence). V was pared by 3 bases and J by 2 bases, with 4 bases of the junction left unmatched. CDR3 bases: TGCAGTGCTAGTGGGACTAGCGGGAGCCTCACAGATACGCAGTATTTT. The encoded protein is CSASGTSGSLTDTQYF.

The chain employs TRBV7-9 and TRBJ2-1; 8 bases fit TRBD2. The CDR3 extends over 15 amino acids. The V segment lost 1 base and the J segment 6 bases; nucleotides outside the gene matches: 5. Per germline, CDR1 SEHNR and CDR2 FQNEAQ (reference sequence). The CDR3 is CASSLGVGLVNEQFF. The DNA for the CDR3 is TGTGCCAGCAGCTTAGGTGTGGGACTAGTCAATGAGCAGTTCTTC.

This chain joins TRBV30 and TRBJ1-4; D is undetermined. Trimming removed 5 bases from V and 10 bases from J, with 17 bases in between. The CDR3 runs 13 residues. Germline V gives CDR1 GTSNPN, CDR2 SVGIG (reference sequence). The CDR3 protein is CAWSGLVSGKLFF. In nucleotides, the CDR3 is TGTGCCTGGTCTGGACTGGTTTCGGGAAAACTGTTTTTT.

This CDR3 is CASSWLAGRYEQYF. The CDR3 nucleotides are TGTGCCAGCAGTTGGTTAGCGGGGCGGTACGAGCAGTACTTC. This chain links TRBV28 with TRBJ2-7; 8 bases agree with TRBD2. The V and J ends lost 4 bases and 4 bases, in that order; junction bases with no gene match: 6. The length of the CDR3 is 14 residues. CDR1 is MDHEN and CDR2 is SYDVKM in the germline V gene.

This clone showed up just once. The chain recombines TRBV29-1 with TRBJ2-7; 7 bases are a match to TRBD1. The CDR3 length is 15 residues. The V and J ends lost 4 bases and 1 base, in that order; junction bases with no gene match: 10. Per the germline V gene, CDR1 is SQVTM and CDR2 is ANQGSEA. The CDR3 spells CSVVSTGDISYEQYF. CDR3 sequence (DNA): TGCAGCGTTGTAAGTACAGGGGACATTTCCTACGAGCAGTACTTC.

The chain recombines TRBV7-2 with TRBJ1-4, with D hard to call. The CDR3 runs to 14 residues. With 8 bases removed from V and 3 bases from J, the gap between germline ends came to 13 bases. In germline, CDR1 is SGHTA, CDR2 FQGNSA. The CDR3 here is CASAPRRANEKLFF. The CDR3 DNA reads TGTGCCAGCGCACCGAGACGGGCTAATGAAAAACTGTTTTTT.

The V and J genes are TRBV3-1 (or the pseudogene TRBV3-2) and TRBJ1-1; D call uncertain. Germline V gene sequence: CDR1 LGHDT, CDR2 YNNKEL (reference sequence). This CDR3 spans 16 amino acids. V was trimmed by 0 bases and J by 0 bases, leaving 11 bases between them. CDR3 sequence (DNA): TGTGCCAGCAGCCAAGATCGGAGGCCCCTGAACACTGAAGCTTTCTTT. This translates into CASSQDRRPLNTEAFF.

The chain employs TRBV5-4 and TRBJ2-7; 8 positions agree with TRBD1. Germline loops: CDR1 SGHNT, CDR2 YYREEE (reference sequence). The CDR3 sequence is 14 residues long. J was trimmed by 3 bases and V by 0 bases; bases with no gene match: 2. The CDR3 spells CASSLETGDYEQYF. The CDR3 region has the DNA TGTGCCAGCAGCTTGGAGACAGGGGACTACGAGCAGTACTTC.